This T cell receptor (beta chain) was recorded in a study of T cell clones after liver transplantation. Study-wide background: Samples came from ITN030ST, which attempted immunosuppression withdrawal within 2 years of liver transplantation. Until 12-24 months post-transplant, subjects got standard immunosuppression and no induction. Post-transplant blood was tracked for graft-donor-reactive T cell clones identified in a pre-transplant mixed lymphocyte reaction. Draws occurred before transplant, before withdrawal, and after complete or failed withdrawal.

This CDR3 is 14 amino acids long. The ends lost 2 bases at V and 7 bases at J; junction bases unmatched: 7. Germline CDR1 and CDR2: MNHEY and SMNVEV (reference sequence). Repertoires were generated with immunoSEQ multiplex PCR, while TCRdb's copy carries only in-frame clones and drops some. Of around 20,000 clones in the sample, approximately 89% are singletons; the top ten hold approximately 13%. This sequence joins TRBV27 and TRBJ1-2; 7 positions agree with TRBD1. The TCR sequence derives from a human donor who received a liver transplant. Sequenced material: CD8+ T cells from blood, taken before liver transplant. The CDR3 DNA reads TGTGCCAGCAGTTTAAGGGCAGGGGGGGTTGGCTACACCTTC. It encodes CASSLRAGGVGYTF.